The 14 T cell receptor beta chains reported below all come from one sample, sequenced in a study of cytomegalovirus exposure and HLA in healthy donors listed by TCRdb under 2017. The library was obtained by the immunoSEQ multiplex PCR assay. The multiplex PCR relied on a mix of 60 forward primers for TCR Vbeta segments and 13 reverse primers for TCR Jbeta segments. What TCRdb holds here is the immuneACCESS table cut down to in-frame rearrangements. Part of the clones is not present; checked against another copy, under half of the missing clones reflect an unresolved V gene, and the others are unexplained. The sample has approximately 170,000 clones on record, 65% to 75% of them singletons. The leading ten clones occupy around 1.5% of the sample. The material sequenced was PBMCs. The receptors come from a girl aged 5-17 years in good health and CMV-seronegative.

J is TRBJ1-2 and V is TRBV29-1; D gene uncertain. CDR1 and CDR2 (germline): SQVTM, ANQGSEA. CDR3 length: 11 amino acids. Trimming shortened V by 7 bases and J by 7 bases, and 13 bases separated the two germline ends. The CDR3 coding sequence is TGCAGCGGGGTTGGAGAGAGTGGCTACACCTTC. Amino acids: CSGVGESGYTF.

The genes are TRBV2 and TRBJ1-6; TRBD1 aligns across 8 bases. The V and J ends lost 6 bases and 7 bases, in that order; junction bases with no gene match: 11. Germline CDR1 is SNHLY and CDR2 is FYNNEI. The CDR3 spans 16 residues. The CDR3 DNA is TGTGCCAGCAGGGGAGACAGGGGAACGGGGAATTCACCCCTCCACTTT. This encodes CASRGDRGTGNSPLHF.

This clone occurred once. The V and J genes are TRBV11-1 and TRBJ1-1, with D perhaps TRBD1 (5 bases). Per germline, CDR1 SGHAT and CDR2 FQDESV (reference sequence). V lost 5 bases, J lost 0 bases, and 16 bases lay in between. The CDR3 has 16 amino acids. The CDR3 region is CASSPRQNSMNTEAFF. For the CDR3, the DNA is TGTGCCAGCAGCCCGAGACAGAATTCAATGAACACTGAAGCTTTCTTT.

The chain joins TRBV7-2 to TRBJ2-3; D not certain. The V end was cut by 8 bases, the J end by 7 bases, with 16 bases between. CDR1 SGHTA and CDR2 FQGNSA come from the germline V gene. CDR3 length: 13 amino acids. CDR3 DNA: TGTGCCAGCCAGGAAACTGGCGTGAATACGCAGTATTTT. It codes for CASQETGVNTQYF.

Only a few counts were recorded for this clone. This chain connects TRBV5-6 to TRBJ2-2; TRBD1 might be the D (6 bases). Germline-derived CDR1 and CDR2 are SGHDT and YYEEEE. The CDR3 is 15 residues long. V shed 4 bases and J shed 2 bases, with 12 bases lying between them. CDR3 sequence reads: CASSRQVLNTGELFF. CDR3 nucleotide sequence: TGTGCCAGCAGCCGACAGGTCCTTAACACCGGGGAGCTGTTTTTT.

This chain connects TRBV27 to TRBJ1-5, with D possibly TRBD1 on 5 matching bases. The V end lost 5 bases, the J end lost 2 bases, and 19 bases lay between the germline ends. The CDR3 sequence is 17 residues long. Germline V gene sequence: CDR1 MNHEY, CDR2 SMNVEV (reference sequence). In DNA, the CDR3 is TGTGCCAGCAGTCTGACACCTCGGCGGGACGGCAATCAGCCCCAGCATTTT. As protein: CASSLTPRRDGNQPQHF.

This chain joins TRBV5-1 and TRBJ1-2; possible D gene TRBD1, 6 bases. V was cut by 4 bases and J by 8 bases, with 18 bases left in between. Germline V gene lookup returns CDR1 SGHRS and CDR2 YFSETQ. The CDR3 has 14 amino acids. The CDR3 DNA reads TGCGCCAGCAGCAGCGGACAGCCCCCCGAGGGCTACACCTTC. It specifies CASSSGQPPEGYTF.

J is TRBJ2-7 and V is TRBV4-1; D uncertain. Germline CDR1 reads MGHRA; CDR2 reads YSYEKL. The CDR3 covers 14 residues. Trimming removed 0 bases at V and 5 bases at J, with 11 bases between. The CDR3 DNA sequence: TGCGCCAGCAGCCAAGAAGCCACGTCGGACGAGCAGTACTTC. It specifies CASSQEATSDEQYF.

The gene calls are TRBV4-1 and TRBJ1-5, with TRBD1 matching over 10 bases. The CDR3 sequence is 15 residues long. V shed 2 bases, J shed 4 bases, and the junction held 2 bases outside the gene matches. Germline values: CDR1 MGHRA, CDR2 YSYEKL. The CDR3 reads CASSQWGQGNQPQHF. DNA for the CDR3: TGCGCCAGCAGCCAATGGGGACAGGGGAATCAGCCCCAGCATTTT.

The gene calls are TRBV25-1 and TRBJ1-1; D perhaps matches TRBD1 (6 bases). Looked up from germline, CDR1 is MGHDK and CDR2 is SYGVNS. Trimming shortened V by 8 bases and J by 3 bases, and 10 bases separated the two germline ends. The CDR3 has 12 amino acids. CDR3 region: CASQGHHTEAFF. The CDR3 DNA follows: TGTGCCAGCCAGGGGCACCACACTGAAGCTTTCTTT.

This sequence joins TRBV2 and TRBJ2-1; possibly TRBD1 for D (5 bases). This CDR3 region has 17 residues. Germline CDR1 is SNHLY and CDR2 is FYNNEI. The V end was cut by 2 bases, the J end by 4 bases, with 18 bases between. CDR3 sequence: CASSETSGRDLYNEQFF. CDR3 in DNA: TGTGCCAGCAGTGAAACTTCAGGGCGAGACCTTTACAATGAGCAGTTCTTC.

The rearrangement links TRBV5-1 to TRBJ1-6; no clear D gene. The CDR3 is 15 residues long. The V and J ends lost 3 bases and 9 bases respectively, with 16 bases between them. Per the germline V gene, CDR1 is SGHRS and CDR2 is YFSETQ. The CDR3 protein is CASSYDLQSGSPLHF. The CDR3 coding sequence is TGCGCCAGCAGCTACGATCTTCAGTCGGGTTCACCCCTCCACTTT.

CDR3 bases: TGCGCCAGCAGTCCCGACAGGGCCCAAGGCTACACCTTC. It codes for CASSPDRAQGYTF. The chain links TRBV10-1 to TRBJ1-2; 7 bases are shared with TRBD1. This CDR3 is 13 amino acids long. The V and J ends lost 5 bases and 8 bases, in that order; junction bases with no gene match: 8. Germline values: CDR1 WNHNN, CDR2 SYGVQD (reference sequence).

The chain links TRBV4-1 to TRBJ1-2; the match to TRBD1 covers 7 bases. The CDR3 length is 16 residues. The V and J ends lost 1 base and 0 bases, in that order; junction bases with no gene match: 5. CDR1 and CDR2 from the germline V gene are MGHRA and YSYEKL. In nucleotides, the CDR3 is TGCGCCAGCAGCCAAGGAGGGGGCAGAGCTAACTATGGCTACACCTTC. It specifies CASSQGGGRANYGYTF.